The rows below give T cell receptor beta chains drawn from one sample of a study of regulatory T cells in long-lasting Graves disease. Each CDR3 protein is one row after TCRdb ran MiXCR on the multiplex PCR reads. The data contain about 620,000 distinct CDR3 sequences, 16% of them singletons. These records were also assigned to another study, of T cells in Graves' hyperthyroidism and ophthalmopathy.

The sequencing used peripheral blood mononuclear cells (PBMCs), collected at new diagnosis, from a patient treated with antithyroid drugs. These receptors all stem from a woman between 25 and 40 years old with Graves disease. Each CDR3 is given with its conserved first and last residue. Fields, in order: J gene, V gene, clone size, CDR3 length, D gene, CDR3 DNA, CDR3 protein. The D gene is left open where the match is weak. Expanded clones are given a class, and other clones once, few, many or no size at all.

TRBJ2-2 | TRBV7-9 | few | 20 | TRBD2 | TGTGCCAGCAGCTTTCCCCGCACCCGGACTAGCGGGGACAGGACCGGGGAGCTGTTTTTT | CASSFPRTRTSGDRTGELFF
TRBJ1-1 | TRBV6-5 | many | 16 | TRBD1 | TGTGCCAGCAGTTCCCTGCCGGGACAGACCAACACTGAAGCTTTCTTT | CASSSLPGQTNTEAFF
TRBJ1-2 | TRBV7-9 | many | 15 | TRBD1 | TGTGCCAGCAGCTTGGGGGACAGGGAGGTTGATGGCTACACCTTC | CASSLGDREVDGYTF
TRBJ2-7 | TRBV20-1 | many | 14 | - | TGCAGTGCTAGTATAGGGCAGGGACCTTACGAGCAGTACTTC | CSASIGQGPYEQYF
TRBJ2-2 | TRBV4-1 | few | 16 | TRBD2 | TGCGCCAGCAGCCCCGCTGACGCCGGGAGGACCGGGGAGCTGTTTTTT | CASSPADAGRTGELFF
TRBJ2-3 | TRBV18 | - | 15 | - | TGTGCCAGCTCACCACCGGCGGGAAGGGCAGATACGCAGTATTTT | CASSPPAGRADTQYF
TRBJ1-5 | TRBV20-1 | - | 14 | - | TGCAGTGCGATGGGGGGGGGAGGCAATCAGCCCCAGCATTTT | CSAMGGGGNQPQHF
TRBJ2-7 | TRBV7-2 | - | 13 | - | TGTGCCAGCAGCTTAAGCAGCCGTAGGGAGCAGTACTTC | CASSLSSRREQYF
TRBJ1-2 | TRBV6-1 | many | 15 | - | TGTGCCAGCAGTGAACCCCTGGGGGGTCGATCGCGCTACACCTTC | CASSEPLGGRSRYTF
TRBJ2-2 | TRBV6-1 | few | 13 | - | TGTGCCAGCAATAAGTATCAGCCCGGGGAGCTGTTTTTT | CASNKYQPGELFF
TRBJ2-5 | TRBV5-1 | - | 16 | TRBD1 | TGCGCCAGCAGCTTCGACGGACAGGGCGTGATGGAGACCCAGTACTTC | CASSFDGQGVMETQYF
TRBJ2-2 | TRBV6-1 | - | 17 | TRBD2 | TGTGCCAGCACCAGTAGACTAGCCGATACGAACACCGGGGAGCTGTTTTTT | CASTSRLADTNTGELFF
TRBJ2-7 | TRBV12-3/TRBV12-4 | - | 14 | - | TGTGCCAGCAGATCAAGCGGGTCGAACTACGAGCAGTACTTC | CASRSSGSNYEQYF
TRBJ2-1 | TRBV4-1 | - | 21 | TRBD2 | TGCGCCAGCAGCCAACCTCCCGGAGGGCTAGCGGGAGGGCGTTCCTACAATGAGCAGTTCTTC | CASSQPPGGLAGGRSYNEQFF
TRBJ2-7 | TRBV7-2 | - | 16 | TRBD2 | TGTGCCAGCAGCTTGAGGGGAGGGATAGGGGACTACGAGCAGTACTTC | CASSLRGGIGDYEQYF
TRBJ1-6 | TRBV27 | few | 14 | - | TGTGCCAGCAGTCTCTGGGGGTCCAACTCACCCCTCCACTTT | CASSLWGSNSPLHF
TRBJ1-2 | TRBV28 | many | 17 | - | TGTGCCAGCAGTTTATTCTCAAGGTCCATCTCTAACTATGGCTACACCTTC | CASSLFSRSISNYGYTF
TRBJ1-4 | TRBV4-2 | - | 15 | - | TGTGCCAGCAGCCAAGAATCCGGGTCTTGGGAAAAACTGTTTTTT | CASSQESGSWEKLFF
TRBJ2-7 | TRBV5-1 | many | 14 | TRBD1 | TGCGCCAGCAGTCCGGACAGGGGCCCCTACGAGCAGTACTTC | CASSPDRGPYEQYF
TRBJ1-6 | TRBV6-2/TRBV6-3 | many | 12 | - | TGTGCCAGCAGTGAAGTGGGGTCACCCCTCCACTTT | CASSEVGSPLHF
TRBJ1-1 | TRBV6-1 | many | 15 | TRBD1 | TGTGCCAGCAGTGACAGACAGGGCGCTAGCACTGAAGCTTTCTTT | CASSDRQGASTEAFF
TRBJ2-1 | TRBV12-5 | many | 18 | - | TGTGCTAGTGGTTTGGTAACGGGACACTTTAACTCCTACAATGAGCAGTTCTTC | CASGLVTGHFNSYNEQFF
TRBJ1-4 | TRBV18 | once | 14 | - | TGTGCCAGCTCACCCAGGAGGGCTAGTGAAAAACTGTTTTTT | CASSPRRASEKLFF
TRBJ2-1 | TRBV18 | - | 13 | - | TGTGCCAGCTCACCAAGCCCGGGTCCTGAGCAGTTCTTC | CASSPSPGPEQFF
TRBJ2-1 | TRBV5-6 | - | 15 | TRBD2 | TGTGCCAGCAGCCGAGCGGGAGCTGGGTACAATGAGCAGTTCTTC | CASSRAGAGYNEQFF
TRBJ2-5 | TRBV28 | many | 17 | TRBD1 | TGTGCCAGCAGTTTATTGGGATCAGGGGGTGGACAAGAGACCCAGTACTTC | CASSLLGSGGGQETQYF
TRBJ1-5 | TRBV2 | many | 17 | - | TGTGCCAGCAGCAGAAATGGAGGGACGGACGGCAATCAGCCCCAGCATTTT | CASSRNGGTDGNQPQHF
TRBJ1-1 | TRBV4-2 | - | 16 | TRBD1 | TGTGCCAGCAGCCAGTCCATAGGGGGCGCGTACACTGAAGCTTTCTTT | CASSQSIGGAYTEAFF
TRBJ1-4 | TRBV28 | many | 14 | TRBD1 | TGTGCCAGCAGTTTACAGGGGGCAGGGGGAAAACTGTTTTTT | CASSLQGAGGKLFF
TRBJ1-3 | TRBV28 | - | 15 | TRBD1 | TGTGCCACCACCGGGACAGGGGGCGCCGGAAACACCATATATTTT | CATTGTGGAGNTIYF
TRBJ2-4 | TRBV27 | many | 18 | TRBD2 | TGTGCCAGCAGTCCGGGTTGGATCGGTAGCGGGGGCAAAAACATTCAGTACTTC | CASSPGWIGSGGKNIQYF
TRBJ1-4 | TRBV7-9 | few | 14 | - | TGTGCCAGCAGCTTAGGTGCCGGGGATGAAAAACTGTTTTTT | CASSLGAGDEKLFF
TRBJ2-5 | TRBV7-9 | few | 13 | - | TGTGCCAGCACCTGGGGGGTCTCAGAGACCCAGTACTTC | CASTWGVSETQYF
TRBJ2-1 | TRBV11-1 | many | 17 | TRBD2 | TGTGCCAGCAGCTTACTTTCGGCGGGAGGGATATACAATGAGCAGTTCTTC | CASSLLSAGGIYNEQFF
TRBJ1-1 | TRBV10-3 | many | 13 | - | TGTGCCATCAGTGAGGTGAAGGAGGCTGAAGCTTTCTTT | CAISEVKEAEAFF
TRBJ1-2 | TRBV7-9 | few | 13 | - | TGTGCCAGCAGCTTCCCTTCTCCCTATGGCTACACCTTC | CASSFPSPYGYTF
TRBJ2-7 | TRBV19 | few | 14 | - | TGTGCCAGTAGTATTGGGGGGGCAGCCTACGAGCAGTACTTC | CASSIGGAAYEQYF
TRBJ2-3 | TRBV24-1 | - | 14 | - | TGTGCCACCAGTGACCGGTCAAGCACAGATACGCAGTATTTT | CATSDRSSTDTQYF
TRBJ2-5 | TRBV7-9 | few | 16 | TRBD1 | TGTGCCAGCAGCTCTCAAGGACAGGGGGCATGGGAGACCCAGTACTTC | CASSSQGQGAWETQYF
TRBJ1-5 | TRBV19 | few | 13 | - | TGTGCCAGTAGACGGACAGGCAATCAGCCCCAGCATTTT | CASRRTGNQPQHF
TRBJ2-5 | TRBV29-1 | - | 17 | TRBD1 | TGCAGCGTTGAACGGCGAGAACGGGACAGCGTTCAAGAGACCCAGTACTTC | CSVERRERDSVQETQYF
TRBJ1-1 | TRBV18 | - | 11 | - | TGTGCCAGCTCGGGGGGCCGAAGAGCTTTCTTT | CASSGGRRAFF
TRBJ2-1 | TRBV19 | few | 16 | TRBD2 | TGTGCCAGTAGTCGGGGGGGCGGAAGGCCTCCGAATGAGCAGTTCTTC | CASSRGGGRPPNEQFF
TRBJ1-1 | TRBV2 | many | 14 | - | TGTGCCAGCAGTTATAGGACCTTGAACACTGAAGCTTTCTTT | CASSYRTLNTEAFF
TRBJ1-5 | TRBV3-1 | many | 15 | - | TGTGCCAGCAGCCAAGTTCCGGGGGTACGTCAGCCCCAGCATTTT | CASSQVPGVRQPQHF
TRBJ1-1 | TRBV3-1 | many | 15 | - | TGTGCCAGCAGCCAAGACAGGGTTTTGAACACTGAAGCTTTCTTT | CASSQDRVLNTEAFF